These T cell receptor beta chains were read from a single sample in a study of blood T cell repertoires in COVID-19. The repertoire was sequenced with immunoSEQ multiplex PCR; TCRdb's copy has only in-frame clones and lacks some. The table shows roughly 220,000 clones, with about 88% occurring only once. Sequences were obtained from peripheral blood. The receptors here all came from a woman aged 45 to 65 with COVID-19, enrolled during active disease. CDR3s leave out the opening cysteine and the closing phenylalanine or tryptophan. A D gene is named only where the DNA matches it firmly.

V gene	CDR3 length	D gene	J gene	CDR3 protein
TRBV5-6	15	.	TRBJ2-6	ASSFNTDYSGANVLT
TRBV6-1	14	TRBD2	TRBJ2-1	ASSAFRLAGGNEQF
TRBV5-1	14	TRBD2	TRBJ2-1	ASSPGGGTSANEQF
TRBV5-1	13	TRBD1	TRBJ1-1	ASSLSQTGGTEAF
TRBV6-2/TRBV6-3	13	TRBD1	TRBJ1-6	ASSFTGTGDSPLH
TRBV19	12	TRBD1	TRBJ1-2	ASSNDRDSYGYT
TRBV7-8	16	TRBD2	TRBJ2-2	ASSSGRGLAGGTGELF
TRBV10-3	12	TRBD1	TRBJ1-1	AIRPGGQNTEAF
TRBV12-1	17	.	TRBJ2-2	ASSPNSGPGGLSSGELF
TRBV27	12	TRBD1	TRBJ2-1	ASSLSPGQVRAF
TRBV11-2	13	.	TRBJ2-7	ASSPLRGAAYEQY
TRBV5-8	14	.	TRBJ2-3	ASRPGGTLITDTQY
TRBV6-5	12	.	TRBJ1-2	ASSYGPLVAGYT
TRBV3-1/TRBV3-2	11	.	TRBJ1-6	ASSFDRASPLH
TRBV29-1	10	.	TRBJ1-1	SVALQGTEAF
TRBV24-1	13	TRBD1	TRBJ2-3	ATSGGRGLADTQY
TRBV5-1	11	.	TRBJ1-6	ASSSYYNSPLH
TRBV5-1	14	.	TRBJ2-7	ASSSNIQGVRGEQY
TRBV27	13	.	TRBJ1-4	ASSPLPMRREKLF
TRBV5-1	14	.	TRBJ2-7	ASSLWAHGSSYEQY
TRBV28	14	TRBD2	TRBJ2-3	ASPPTLTGGIGTQY
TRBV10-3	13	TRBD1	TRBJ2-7	AITTGQGRADEQY
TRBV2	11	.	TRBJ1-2	ASSEGDYYGYT
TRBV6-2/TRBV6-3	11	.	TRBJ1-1	ASSNRANTEAF
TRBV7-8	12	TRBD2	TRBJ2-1	ASSSRLAGDEQF
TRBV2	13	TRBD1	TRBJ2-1	ASRWGQGIFNEQF
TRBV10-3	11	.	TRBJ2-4	AISAGAQNIQY
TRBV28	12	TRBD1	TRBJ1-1	ASSPAGDRGLAF
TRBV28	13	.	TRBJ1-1	ASSSPGWKSTEAF
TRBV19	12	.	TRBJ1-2	ASRRATRNYGYT
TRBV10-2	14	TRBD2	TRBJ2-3	ASSESKRGPTDTQY
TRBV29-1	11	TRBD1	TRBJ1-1	SVVRYRGTEAF
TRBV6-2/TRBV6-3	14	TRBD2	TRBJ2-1	ASSYPGTSGVNEQF
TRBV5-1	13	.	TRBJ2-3	ASSLTPTPTDTQY
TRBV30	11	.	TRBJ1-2	AWSVRRVDGYT
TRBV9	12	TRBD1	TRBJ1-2	ASSGDHRGQGYT
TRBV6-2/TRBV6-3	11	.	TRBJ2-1	ASSYLFYNEQF
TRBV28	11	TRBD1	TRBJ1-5	ASLGQYYQPQH
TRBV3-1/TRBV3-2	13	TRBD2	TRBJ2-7	ASSQGRASGYEQY
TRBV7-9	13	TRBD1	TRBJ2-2	ASSWTGGLNAELF
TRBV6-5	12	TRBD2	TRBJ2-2	ASSRLAGTGELF
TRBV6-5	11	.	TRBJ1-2	ASSYSRRDGYT
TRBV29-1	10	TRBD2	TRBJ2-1	SVRTSGNEQF
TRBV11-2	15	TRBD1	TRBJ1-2	ASTSGQGQGKSYGYT
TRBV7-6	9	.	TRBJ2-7	ASSLAGEQY
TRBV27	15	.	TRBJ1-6	ASSFLPPSSYNSPLH
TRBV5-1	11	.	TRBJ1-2	ASSPLDSGGYT
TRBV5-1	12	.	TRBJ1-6	ASSLAVGNSPLH
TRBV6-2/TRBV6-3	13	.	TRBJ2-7	ASSGRDQGSYEQY
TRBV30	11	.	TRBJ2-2	AWNIRGTGELF
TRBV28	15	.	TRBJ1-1	ASSVIRGRGANTEAF
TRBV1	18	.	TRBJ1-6	TSSQERPRSTGQCNSPLH
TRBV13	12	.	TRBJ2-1	ASSTRVADDEQF
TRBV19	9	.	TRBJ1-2	ASRLNYGYT
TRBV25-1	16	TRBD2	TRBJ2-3	ASSEVPLLARSTDTQY
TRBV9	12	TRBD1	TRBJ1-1	ASSLGGRGTEAF
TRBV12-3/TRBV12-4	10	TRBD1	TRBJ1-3	ASRIQGNTIY
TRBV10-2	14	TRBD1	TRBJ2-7	ASSELDRVGSYEQY
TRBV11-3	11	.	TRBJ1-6	ASSNGQNSPLH